The source of this TCR beta chain is a study of CD8 T cells in cerebrospinal fluid in Alzheimer's disease (dated by TCRdb to 2018 to 2020). For the study in its entirety: The study assessed CSF T cell clonal expansion with two single-cell approaches: plate-based nested PCR sequencing and droplet-based sequencing. The study tested whether clonally expanded T cells were present in cerebrospinal fluid from healthy elderly individuals and from patients with neurodegenerative disease. The droplet-based CSF comparison of patients and controls included roughly 10 healthy controls (roughly 11,000 cells) and roughly 10 patients with MCI or Alzheimer's disease (more than 10,000 cells). The CSF gene-expression analysis, which included patients with Parkinson's disease, covered a total of some 24 samples. Here is what the overall study found, with its caveats: The authors cautioned that detecting EBV-specific TCRs in CSF does not establish a causal link between EBV and Alzheimer's disease. In patients with MCI or Alzheimer's disease, the biggest CSF clone accounted for a larger percentage of TCRs than in controls. In pooled data, a highly expanded clone (at least 3% of TCRs) was found in 1 of 10 healthy subjects versus 4 of 6 Alzheimer's patients. Only samples with detectable clones (about eleven healthy, 5 MCI, 5 AD, 6 PD) were included in the overall clonality comparison. The EBV-specific clones were neither the most highly expanded clones nor enriched among patients.

According to the germline V gene, CDR1 reads SGHVS and CDR2 reads FQNEAQ. Inclusive of the bounding cysteine and phenylalanine, the CDR3 is 15 residues long. The DNA is unrecorded. No count is recorded, but by frequency this clonotype is large (0.1 to 1%). There is no known antigen for this receptor. The method was 10x single-cell sequencing. Profiling of CSF cells was done with 10X Genomics single-cell V(D)J and 5' gene-expression libraries. CSF single-cell TCR libraries were sequenced on an Illumina NextSeq550. In the original analysis: V(D)J reads were aligned to the vdj-GRCh38 alts ensemble 2.0.0 reference and processed with the Cell Ranger vdj pipeline. Clonotypes were defined as cell barcodes sharing the same set of productive CDR3 nucleotide sequences. Clonotype information was added to Seurat v3.0 gene-expression metadata to link clonality with transcriptional profiles. Any CSF cell with more than 1,800 genes, more than 7,500 UMIs or more than 10% mitochondrial reads was removed. CDR3-beta sequences were compared against VDJdb to identify TCRs with known antigen specificity. The network analysis of clone sharing was performed with the R package qgraph and was limited to TCRs that had complete alpha and beta chains. TCRdb reprocessed the reads, and each CDR3 protein sequence is entered once, without DNA. TCRdb's processing, not the authors', yielded these V and J calls. The table for this sample records about 480 distinct CDR3 sequences. The ten largest clones represent around 40% of the sample.

Parkinson's disease patients were included as a neurodegenerative disease comparison group, since antigen-specific T cells had previously been reported in Parkinson's disease blood. All participants were free of acute infectious disease and in good physical condition. Neurodegeneration in patients was confirmed using biomarkers including neurofilament, amyloid-beta and tau. Live CSF cells for droplet-based sequencing were sorted with a live/dead marker. To pellet immune cells, CSF obtained by lumbar puncture was centrifuged at 300g. Each CSF sample was checked for red blood cells, and any sample showing blood contamination was excluded. CSF cells were cryopreserved by placing the cells in freezing medium, freezing the cells overnight at -80 degrees C, and then storing the cells in liquid nitrogen. Before analysis, CSF samples were stored for less than six months.

Specimen: cerebrospinal fluid. Recombination joined TRBV7-8 with TRBJ1-5; the D call from TCRdb, TRBD1, cannot be confirmed without DNA. This receptor was identified in a human donor with Parkinson's disease. CDR3 protein: CASSLRGTSNQPQHF. With the rest looked up from the reference TRBV7-8 and TRBJ1-5 genes rather than sequenced, the full variable domain is GAGVSQSPRYKVAKRGQDVALRCDPISGHVSLFWYQQALGQGPEFLTYFQNEAQLDKSGLPSDRFFAERPEGSVSTLKIQRTQQEDSAVYLCASSLRGTSNQPQHFGDGTRLSIL.